This TCR beta chain was captured in a study of blood T cell repertoires in COVID-19. Study information: Sites across the United States, Italy and Spain contributed samples from acute and convalescent COVID-19. Nucleic acid was either cDNA or gDNA, and it came from T cells, B-cell-depleted T cells, or PBMCs.

In this sample, this clone turned up a few times. CDR1 and CDR2 from the germline V gene are LGHNA and YNFKEQ. The CDR3 loop spans 15 amino acids. The V and J ends lost 5 bases and 4 bases, in that order; junction bases with no gene match: 4. In the study's own analysis: For nucleated cells, counts were estimated from reference gene primer amplification. Clones were sequenced by immunoSEQ multiplex PCR, and TCRdb holds only the in-frame ones, with some missing. V, J and clone size were drawn from that table, and D and trimming were deduced from the DNA. The table includes about 99,000 clones, 84% detected once.

The receptor was derived from a human donor in a cohort sampled during active or convalescent COVID-19. The sequencing sample was made of peripheral blood. This rearrangement joins TRBV4-2 to TRBJ2-3, with 12 nucleotides matching TRBD1. CDR3 nucleotide sequence: TGTGCCAGCAGCGAGGGACAGGGGGCTTCAGATACGCAGTATTTT. Protein: CASSEGQGASDTQYF.